The entry below gives a single TCR beta chain sequence along with its context. Its matching antigen is unknown. This record belongs to a study of T cell responses to AZD1222 COVID-19 vaccine. Notes on the study in general: Across spike, vaccine-associated CD4 TCRs were found, dominant at 160-218 and 743-854. Unmutated variant regions reportedly attract nearly half of all spike-specific TCRs. After two AZD1222 doses, spike-specific TCR breadth and depth rose versus day 0.

Clones were sequenced by immunoSEQ multiplex PCR, and TCRdb holds only the in-frame ones, with some missing. This sample has 85,000 to 120,000 clones, with about four fifths found just once. The ends were cut back, 5 bases at V and 0 bases at J, with 4 bases in the middle. The CDR3 extends over 13 amino acids. In germline, CDR1 is SGHTA, CDR2 FQGNSA. The receptor's source is an adult in good health. The chain carries TRBV7-2 and TRBJ1-4; D not certain. The sequenced sample was peripheral blood, obtained on day 0 of AZD1222 vaccination. This CDR3 reads CASSRSTNEKLFF. CDR3 coding DNA: TGTGCCAGCAGCAGATCAACTAATGAAAAACTGTTTTTT.